Listed here are 26 T cell receptor beta chains from one sample, sequenced in a study of blood T cell repertoires in COVID-19. Data came from immunoSEQ multiplex PCR; TCRdb stores just in-frame clones and leaves some out. The repertoire holds roughly 90,000 clones, with around four fifths as singletons. The sample taken for sequencing was peripheral blood. These receptors were taken from a woman in her seventies with acute or convalescent COVID-19.

The V gene is TRBV11-3, the J gene TRBJ1-1; D not certain. V was pared by 3 bases and J by 1 base, with 9 bases between. CDR3 size: 14 residues. CDR1 SGHNT and CDR2 YENEEA come from the germline V gene. The chain's CDR3 is CASSLGRGNTEAFF. CDR3 sequence (DNA): TGTGCCAGCAGCTTGGGCCGGGGGAACACTGAAGCTTTCTTT.

This clone showed up just once. The chain is built from TRBV3-1 (or the pseudogene TRBV3-2) and TRBJ1-1, with D possibly matching TRBD1 (6 bases). This CDR3 has 12 amino acids. Trimming cost V 7 bases and J 6 bases, with 12 bases left between them. Germline V gives CDR1 LGHDT, CDR2 YNNKEL (reference sequence). The CDR3 sequence is CASTLGGAEAFF. In nucleotides, the CDR3 is TGTGCCAGCACCCTAGGGGGAGCTGAAGCTTTCTTT.

The chain links TRBV2 to TRBJ1-6; TRBD1 matches 7 bases. CDR3 size: 13 residues. Germline V CDR1 and CDR2: SNHLY, FYNNEI. J lost 9 bases, V lost 7 bases, and 6 bases had no gene match. The CDR3 is CASTGQDVSPLHF. CDR3 nucleotide sequence: TGTGCCAGCACCGGACAGGACGTTTCACCCCTCCACTTT.

This chain uses TRBV11-2 with TRBJ1-1; possible D gene TRBD1, 6 bases. The CDR3 has 16 amino acids. Germline V gene sequence: CDR1 SGHAT, CDR2 FQNNGV. V lost 1 base and J 4 bases, leaving 16 bases between the germline ends. CDR3 residues: CASSLAQGRGSTEAFF. CDR3 nucleotide sequence: TGTGCCAGCAGCTTAGCCCAGGGGCGCGGGAGCACTGAAGCTTTCTTT.

This clone was seen a few times. The chain couples TRBV5-4 to TRBJ1-1; TRBD1 matches 8 bases. The V gene's germline CDR1 is SGHNT and CDR2 YYREEE (reference sequence). The trim removed 5 bases at V and 11 bases at J, leaving 5 bases unmatched. The CDR3 has 11 amino acids. The CDR3 is CASREGQVAFF. The CDR3 DNA sequence: TGTGCCAGCAGGGAGGGACAGGTCGCTTTCTTT.

The V gene is TRBV7-3, the J gene TRBJ2-1, with TRBD1 as a possible D gene (6 bases). The germline gives CDR1 SGHTA, CDR2 FQGTGA. V was pared by 3 bases and J by 10 bases, with 16 bases between. The CDR3 consists of 14 residues. In DNA form, the CDR3 reads TGTGCCAGCAGCTTTAAAGGGACAACCTCCGAGCAGTTCTTC. Translation: CASSFKGTTSEQFF.

The J gene is TRBJ2-5, the V gene TRBV14; possible D gene TRBD2, 5 bases. There are 12 residues in the CDR3. Germline loops: CDR1 SGHDN, CDR2 FVKESK. Trimming took 3 bases from V and 7 from J, leaving 9 bases between them. CDR3 DNA: TGTGCCAGCAGCCAGGGAGTTACGACCCAGTACTTC. Translation gives CASSQGVTTQYF.

About this clone itself: This sample also contains other DNA sequences that code for the same CDR3. J is TRBJ1-1 and V is TRBV5-1, with D perhaps TRBD1 (6 bases). V lost 4 bases, J lost 1 base, and 11 bases lay in between. The length of the CDR3 is 14 residues. Germline lookup yields CDR1 SGHRS and CDR2 YFSETQ. CDR3 loop: CASSAQGWNTEAFF. The DNA of the CDR3 is TGCGCCAGCAGCGCCCAGGGGTGGAACACTGAAGCTTTCTTT.

The chain couples TRBV9 to TRBJ2-1, with a possible D match to TRBD2 (6 bases). The germline V gene encodes CDR1 SGDLS and CDR2 YYNGEE. The CDR3 runs to 14 residues. V gave up 3 bases and J gave up 8 bases, with 15 bases separating them. This CDR3 is CASSGSRGRDEQFF. Here the CDR3 DNA reads TGTGCCAGCAGCGGCTCGCGGGGACGGGATGAGCAGTTCTTC.

The chain employs TRBV28 and TRBJ2-1; tentatively, D is TRBD1 (5 bases). The germline V gene has CDR1 MDHEN and CDR2 SYDVKM. Trimming removed 10 bases at V and 4 bases at J, with 11 bases between. The CDR3 sequence is 12 residues long. CDR3 residues: CATITGYNEQFF. The CDR3 DNA reads as TGTGCCACGATAACAGGTTACAATGAGCAGTTCTTC.

The chain recombines TRBV11-2 with TRBJ1-4; TRBD1 agrees at 7 bases. This CDR3 has 15 amino acids. Unmatched junction bases numbered 11, after V lost 5 bases and J lost 8 bases. CDR1 SGHAT and CDR2 FQNNGV come from the germline V gene. The CDR3 loop reads CASSPRQGFEEKLFF. The CDR3 bases are TGTGCCAGCAGCCCAAGACAGGGCTTCGAGGAAAAACTGTTTTTT.

This chain links TRBV18 with TRBJ2-3; no clear D gene. The V end lost 3 bases, the J end lost 1 base, and 8 bases lay between the germline ends. Per germline, CDR1 KGHSH and CDR2 LQKENI. The CDR3 runs 14 residues. For the CDR3, the DNA is TGTGCCAGCTCACCGGCTCGTGGCACAGATACGCAGTATTTT. This gives the protein CASSPARGTDTQYF.

The chain employs TRBV9 and TRBJ1-6; TRBD1 might be the D (5 bases). This CDR3 has 13 residues. Trimming stripped 0 bases from V and 13 bases from J, with 11 bases between. Germline V CDR1 and CDR2: SGDLS, YYNGEE. The CDR3, as DNA: TGTGCCAGCAGCGTAGCTACCAGGGCGCCCCTCCACTTT. Its translation: CASSVATRAPLHF.

The CDR3 loop is CASSRTVSYEQYF. In nucleotides, the CDR3 is TGTGCCAGTAGTAGGACAGTCTCCTACGAGCAGTACTTC. V and J are TRBV19 and TRBJ2-7, with D perhaps matching TRBD1 (6 bases). The V and J ends lost 4 bases and 0 bases respectively, with 7 bases between them. The CDR3 has 13 amino acids. Germline CDR1 is LNHDA and CDR2 is SQIVND (reference sequence).

This chain connects TRBV5-1 to TRBJ1-5, with D perhaps matching TRBD1 (5 bases). In germline, CDR1 is SGHRS, CDR2 YFSETQ. Trimming removed 4 bases at V and 0 bases at J, with 11 bases between. The CDR3 length is 15 residues. The DNA of the CDR3 is TGCGCCAGCAGCCGAGACAGTAATAGCAATCAGCCCCAGCATTTT. It codes for CASSRDSNSNQPQHF.

The chain employs TRBV12-3 or TRBV12-4 and TRBJ1-2; D gene ambiguous. The germline V and J ends were trimmed by 1 base and 10 bases, with 13 bases remaining between them. The CDR3 sequence is 13 residues long. The DNA for the CDR3 is TGTGCCAGCAGTTTAGGTTCAAGTCGAGCCTACACCTTC. As protein: CASSLGSSRAYTF.

This clone was recorded a few times. The V gene is TRBV19, the J gene TRBJ1-2; 7 bases are shared with TRBD1. J was trimmed by 4 bases and V by 5 bases; bases with no gene match: 4. The germline CDR1 and CDR2 sequences are LNHDA and SQIVND (reference sequence). The CDR3 spans 13 residues. CDR3 region: CASSPGQPYGYTF. The DNA for the CDR3 is TGTGCCAGTAGTCCGGGACAGCCCTATGGCTACACCTTC.

The chain links TRBV27 to TRBJ1-3; tentative D call: TRBD1 (5 bases). Trimming stripped 3 bases from V and 2 bases from J, with 17 bases between. There are 17 residues in the CDR3. Looked up from germline, CDR1 is MNHEY and CDR2 is SMNVEV (reference sequence). Written as DNA, the CDR3 is TGTGCCAGCAGTTTGCGCTACGGATCGGGGGCTGGAAACACCATATATTTT. Translating it yields CASSLRYGSGAGNTIYF.

In its sample, this clone was seen once. The chain is built from TRBV18 and TRBJ1-2; D gene uncertain. With 6 bases removed from V and 3 bases from J, the gap between germline ends came to 14 bases. CDR3 length equals 14 residues. The germline CDR1 and CDR2 sequences are KGHSH and LQKENI. In nucleotides, the CDR3 is TGTGCCAGCTCTCCCTATGAAACGGACTATGGCTACACCTTC. Translated, it gives CASSPYETDYGYTF.

This clone appeared a single time. The V call is TRBV7-6, the J call TRBJ2-3, with TRBD2 matching 8 bases. The CDR3 is 15 amino acids. The germline CDR1 and CDR2 sequences are SGHVS and FNYEAQ. The V and J ends lost 6 bases and 0 bases, in that order; junction bases with no gene match: 5. The CDR3 DNA is TGTGCCAGCAGTACGGGGGGGCGGAGCACAGATACGCAGTATTTT. Translation: CASSTGGRSTDTQYF.

This sequence joins TRBV4-1 and TRBJ1-4, with 7 bases fitting TRBD1. The trim removed 5 bases at V and 5 bases at J, leaving 11 bases unmatched. The CDR3 is 16 amino acids. Germline V CDR1 and CDR2: MGHRA, YSYEKL. CDR3 nucleotides: TGCGCCAGCAGCGCCCCGAGGGGGCGGGAAAATGAAAAACTGTTTTTT. This codes for CASSAPRGRENEKLFF.

This chain joins TRBV14 and TRBJ2-7, with 10 bases that match TRBD2. This CDR3 has 16 residues. Trimming at V came to 1 base and at J to 0 bases, leaving 3 bases not matched to a gene. CDR1 SGHDN and CDR2 FVKESK come from the germline V gene. The CDR3 DNA reads TGTGCCAGCAGCCAAGGGCTAGCGGGGGCCTCCTACGAGCAGTACTTC. Encoded protein: CASSQGLAGASYEQYF. The full variable domain, completed using reference TRBV14 and TRBJ2-7, is EAGVTQFPSHSVIEKGQTVTLRCDPISGHDNLYWYRRVMGKEIKFLLHFVKESKQDESGMPNNRFLAERTGGTYSTLKVQPAELEDSGVYFCASSQGLAGASYEQYFGPGTRLTVT.

This clone turned up a few times. The V gene is TRBV2, the J gene TRBJ2-2; a possible D gene is TRBD2 (5 bases). The length of the CDR3 is 14 residues. Germline V gives CDR1 SNHLY, CDR2 FYNNEI. V lost 8 bases, J lost 4 bases, and 14 bases lay in between. CDR3 sequence reads: CASGYGGSTGELFF. DNA of the CDR3: TGTGCCAGCGGATACGGAGGATCCACCGGGGAGCTGTTTTTT. The whole variable domain, filled in from reference TRBV2 and TRBJ2-2, reads EPEVTQTPSHQVTQMGQEVILRCVPISNHLYFYWYRQILGQKVEFLVSFYNNEISEKSEIFDDQFSVERPDGSNFTLKIRSTKLEDSAMYFCASGYGGSTGELFFGEGSRLTVL.

The J gene is TRBJ1-4, the V gene TRBV6-5; 7 bases fit TRBD1. The CDR3 is made up of 16 amino acids. Unmatched junction bases numbered 5, after V lost 0 bases and J lost 4 bases. Germline V gene lookup returns CDR1 MNHEY and CDR2 SVGAGI. Here the CDR3 reads CASSYSTTGYNEKLFF. DNA for the CDR3: TGTGCCAGCAGTTACTCCACGACAGGGTATAATGAAAAACTGTTTTTT.

The rearrangement links TRBV27 to TRBJ2-7; tentative D call: TRBD2 (5 bases). CDR3 length equals 14 residues. V lost 1 base and J 9 bases, leaving 16 bases between the germline ends. The germline gives CDR1 MNHEY, CDR2 SMNVEV (reference sequence). This chain's CDR3 is CASSLLEGNRRQYF. The DNA for the CDR3 is TGTGCCAGCAGTTTATTAGAGGGTAATAGGCGGCAGTACTTC.

A single count supports this clone. This chain links TRBV5-4 with TRBJ2-1; D is perhaps TRBD2 (7 bases). V dropped 5 bases and J dropped 2 bases, with 17 bases sitting between them. Germline CDR1 and CDR2: SGHNT and YYREEE (reference sequence). The CDR3 sequence is 16 residues long. The CDR3 DNA reads as TGTGCCAGCAGTACACGTGGGCGGGGGCCCTACAATGAGCAGTTCTTC. Its translation: CASSTRGRGPYNEQFF.